Below are 18 T cell receptor beta chains sequenced from a single sample in a study of identical twins. TCRdb reanalysed the 5' RACE reads using MiXCR and keeps one entry per CDR3 protein. The data contain fewer than 800,000 distinct CDR3 sequences, around 7.5% of them seen just once; the ten biggest clones take up about 1.6%. The same specimen was also included in a second study, on yellow fever vaccine responses in identical twins.

Sequencing input: PBMCs. Receptors were obtained from a woman younger than 30 in good health.

The rearrangement uses TRBV12-3 or TRBV12-4 and TRBJ1-1; 10 nucleotides line up with TRBD1. Losses at the gene ends were 4 bases for V and 4 bases for J; bases not matched to a gene: 3. The CDR3 is 14 amino acids. The CDR3 loop reads CASSSGQGSTEAFF. CDR3 DNA: TGTGCCAGCAGTTCGGGACAGGGGAGCACTGAAGCTTTCTTT.

This clonotype occurred many times. The chain carries TRBV2 and TRBJ2-1; D gene ambiguous. V lost 4 bases to trimming and J lost 9 bases, with 7 bases between them. Germline V CDR1 and CDR2: SNHLY, FYNNEI. This CDR3 has 11 amino acids. The CDR3 is CASSVGSEQFF. The CDR3 DNA reads TGTGCCAGCAGTGTGGGATCTGAGCAGTTCTTC.

V gene TRBV25-1 combines with J gene TRBJ1-2; TRBD1 aligns across 11 bases. The CDR3 runs to 16 residues. Per germline, CDR1 MGHDK and CDR2 SYGVNS. V was clipped by 3 bases and J by 7 bases; unmatched bases: 10. The DNA for the CDR3 is TGTGCCAGCAGTGAGCCCCCCGGACAGGGGGCCTCTGGCTACACCTTC. It specifies CASSEPPGQGASGYTF.

V usage is TRBV3-1 and J usage is TRBJ2-5, with 9 bases fitting TRBD2. Per the germline V gene, CDR1 is LGHDT and CDR2 is YNNKEL (reference sequence). V trimming: 1 base; J trimming: 3 bases; junction bases outside the gene matches: 6. This CDR3 has 16 residues. CDR3 protein: CASSQGASGGKETQYF. The CDR3 nucleotides read TGTGCCAGCAGCCAAGGTGCGAGCGGGGGGAAAGAGACCCAGTACTTC.

This clonotype was counted between two and nine times. The chain joins TRBV11-2 to TRBJ2-3, with 8 nucleotides matching TRBD1. This CDR3 has 16 residues. Germline lookup yields CDR1 SGHAT and CDR2 FQNNGV. V was clipped by 1 base and J by 6 bases; unmatched bases: 9. The CDR3 nucleotides read TGTGCCAGCAGCTTAGTCGGGACAGGTCGATTGGATACGCAGTATTTT. Protein sequence: CASSLVGTGRLDTQYF.

This clonotype is a singleton in its sample. One end of the junction does not line up with germline, which may come from a read error. The gene calls are TRBV25-1 and TRBJ2-1; possibly TRBD1 for D (5 bases). Germline V gene data show CDR1 as MGHDK and CDR2 as SYGVNS. The CDR3 covers 14 residues. CDR3 loop: CASSDAGRYNEQIF. CDR3 DNA sequence: TGTGCCAGCAGTGACGCAGGGCGGTACAATGAGCAGATCTTC.

This clonotype appeared many times. The rearrangement joins TRBV29-1 to TRBJ2-5; TRBD2 might be the D (5 bases). The germline V gene encodes CDR1 SQVTM and CDR2 ANQGSEA. The CDR3 covers 11 residues. V was trimmed by 5 bases and J by 5 bases, leaving 9 bases between them. Here the CDR3 reads CSVRGAETQYF. CDR3 nucleotides: TGCAGCGTTCGGGGAGCCGAGACCCAGTACTTC.

This clonotype was counted ten times or more. The V call is TRBV18, the J call TRBJ2-2; 8 bases agree with TRBD2. Germline-derived CDR1 and CDR2 are KGHSH and LQKENI. This CDR3 comprises 16 residues. V was clipped by 1 base and J by 3 bases; unmatched bases: 4. In DNA form, the CDR3 reads TGTGCCAGCTCACCACGGACAGCGGGGGACACCGGGGAGCTGTTTTTT. Translated, it gives CASSPRTAGDTGELFF.

The gene calls are TRBV3-1 and TRBJ2-3, with 10 bases identical to TRBD2. J lost 6 bases, V lost 3 bases, and 18 bases had no gene match. The CDR3 contains 19 residues. Germline V lookup: CDR1 LGHDT, CDR2 YNNKEL (reference sequence). The CDR3, as DNA: TGTGCCAGCAGCCATTATCTAGGACTAGCGGTATCGAGGTTGGATACGCAGTATTTT. This translates into CASSHYLGLAVSRLDTQYF.

The chain has TRBV5-1 and TRBJ2-6; D is unclear. Trimming took 2 bases from V and 0 from J, leaving 3 bases between them. CDR1 and CDR2 (germline): SGHRS, YFSETQ. The CDR3 covers 14 residues. The CDR3 DNA reads TGCGCCAGCAGCTTCGCCTCTGGGGCCAACGTCCTGACTTTC. Its translation: CASSFASGANVLTF.

The rearrangement links TRBV20-1 to TRBJ2-2; D uncertain. The CDR3 runs 13 residues. CDR1 and CDR2 from the germline V gene are DFQATT and SNEGSKA (reference sequence). V gave up 1 base and J gave up 4 bases, with 7 bases separating them. The CDR3 sequence is CSARGEGTGELFF. CDR3 nucleotide sequence: TGCAGTGCTAGAGGGGAAGGCACCGGGGAGCTGTTTTTT.

The chain has TRBV12-3 or TRBV12-4 and TRBJ2-5; D may match TRBD1 or TRBD2 (5 bases each). The CDR3 length is 17 residues. V lost 5 bases and J 1 base, leaving 20 bases between the germline ends. CDR3 region: CASSPGTEASFQETQYF. Written as DNA, the CDR3 is TGTGCCAGCAGTCCAGGGACGGAGGCTAGTTTCCAAGAGACCCAGTACTTC.

There are many counts of this clonotype. The rearrangement joins TRBV28 to TRBJ2-3; 7 bases fit TRBD2. The V gene end was trimmed by 6 bases and the J gene end by 2 bases; junction bases not matched to a gene: 8. This CDR3 comprises 15 residues. Germline values: CDR1 MDHEN, CDR2 SYDVKM. The CDR3 DNA is TGTGCCAGCAGCCCCCGGGGGGACCACACAGATACGCAGTATTTT. This sequence encodes CASSPRGDHTDTQYF.

This sequence joins TRBV6-2 or TRBV6-3 and TRBJ1-1, with 8 bases lining up with TRBD1. Germline trimming cut 0 bases from V and 0 bases from J; bases unmatched to any gene: 18. The CDR3 totals 21 residues. Per the germline V gene, CDR1 is MNHEY and CDR2 is SVGEGT. The CDR3 DNA reads as TGTGCCAGCAGTTACTCCCCGAAGTCGATCAGGGGGCTATTGATGAACACTGAAGCTTTCTTT. It encodes CASSYSPKSIRGLLMNTEAFF.

This clonotype was seen a handful of times. This sequence joins TRBV20-1 and TRBJ2-5, with D possibly TRBD2 on 6 matching bases. CDR1 is DFQATT and CDR2 is SNEGSKA in the germline V gene (reference sequence). The CDR3 spans 18 residues. V lost 3 bases and J lost 2, with 25 bases in between. CDR3 sequence: CSARGRRSGGMMQETQYF. The CDR3 nucleotides are TGCAGTGCTAGGGGGCGGAGGTCAGGCGGGATGATGCAAGAGACCCAGTACTTC.

This clonotype was seen many times. The rearrangement joins TRBV2 to TRBJ2-4; tentatively, D is TRBD1 or TRBD2 (6 bases each). V dropped 6 bases and J dropped 2 bases, with 20 bases sitting between them. Germline V gene data show CDR1 as SNHLY and CDR2 as FYNNEI. The CDR3 runs 17 residues. The CDR3 coding sequence is TGTGCCAGCAGGATTGGGCGGGACACCCCGTCCAAAAACATTCAGTACTTC. Residues: CASRIGRDTPSKNIQYF.

This clonotype was counted many times. The genes are TRBV12-3 or TRBV12-4 and TRBJ1-1; the D gene is possibly TRBD1 (5 bases). V was pared by 6 bases and J by 4 bases, with 12 bases between. The CDR3 totals 13 residues. CDR3 protein: CASSRNGATEAFF. CDR3 nucleotide sequence: TGTGCCAGCAGCCGAAACGGGGCCACTGAAGCTTTCTTT.

This sequence joins TRBV29-1 and TRBJ2-1; TRBD2 aligns across 15 bases. Germline values: CDR1 SQVTM, CDR2 ANQGSEA. Unmatched junction bases numbered 10, after V lost 4 bases and J lost 9 bases. The CDR3 has 16 amino acids. The DNA of the CDR3 is TGCAGCGTTGGGACTAGCGGGAGGGCCGTTGTTGTTGAGCAGTTCTTC. Its translation is CSVGTSGRAVVVEQFF.